The 13 T cell receptor beta chains in this list originate from one sample, sequenced in a study of cytomegalovirus exposure and HLA in healthy donors. Vbeta (60) and Jbeta (13) primers were used in the PCR. Method: immunoSEQ multiplex PCR; TCRdb's copy keeps in-frame clones and lacks some. This sample has more than 100,000 clones, with 77% found just once. Sequencing used PBMCs. The source of these receptors is a human donor in good health.

The chain has TRBV7-9 and TRBJ2-1; 7 bases align to TRBD2. The CDR3 has 15 amino acids. V shed 2 bases and J 4 bases; nucleotides not matched to a gene: 5. Germline V gene data show CDR1 as SEHNR and CDR2 as FQNEAQ (reference sequence). CDR3: CASSLSSGPYNEQFF. The DNA for the CDR3 is TGTGCCAGCAGCTTATCTAGCGGACCTTACAATGAGCAGTTCTTC.

The chain carries TRBV7-9 and TRBJ1-5, with D uncertain. Germline lookup yields CDR1 SEHNR and CDR2 FQNEAQ (reference sequence). V shed 1 base and J shed 11 bases, with 9 bases lying between them. The CDR3 runs to 12 residues. Here the CDR3 reads CASSLVEGAQHF. In nucleotides, the CDR3 is TGTGCCAGCAGCTTAGTTGAGGGCGCCCAGCATTTT.

The rearrangement joins TRBV11-2 to TRBJ2-7; D is perhaps TRBD2 (5 bases). CDR1 SGHAT and CDR2 FQNNGV come from the germline V gene. V shed 5 bases and J shed 4 bases, with 15 bases lying between them. The CDR3 has 14 residues. The CDR3 spells CASSITRKSYEQYF. The CDR3 nucleotides are TGTGCCAGCAGCATTACTAGAAAATCTTACGAGCAGTACTTC.

The rearrangement joins TRBV7-8 to TRBJ1-2, with TRBD1 matching over 7 bases. CDR3 length equals 15 residues. The V segment lost 1 base and the J segment 2 bases; nucleotides outside the gene matches: 4. The V gene's germline CDR1 is SGHVS and CDR2 FQNEAQ. CDR3 sequence reads: CASSLGRGPNYGYTF. For the CDR3, the DNA is TGTGCCAGCAGCTTAGGAAGGGGGCCCAACTATGGCTACACCTTC. The complete variable domain, with remaining parts taken from reference TRBV7-8 and TRBJ1-2, reads GAGVSQSPRYKVAKRGQDVALRCDPISGHVSLFWYQQALGQGPEFLTYFQNEAQLDKSGLPSDRFFAERPEGSVSTLKIQRTQQEDSAVYLCASSLGRGPNYGYTFGSGTRLTVV.

The J gene is TRBJ2-5, the V gene TRBV6-5; tentatively, D is TRBD1 (7 bases). The germline V gene has CDR1 MNHEY and CDR2 SVGAGI. CDR3 length: 15 amino acids. Between the trimmed V and J ends, which lost 5 bases and 1 base, there was a span of 14 bases. The chain's CDR3 is CASSPAGGLQETQYF. The CDR3 bases are TGTGCCAGCAGTCCGGCAGGGGGACTCCAAGAGACCCAGTACTTC.

The chain couples TRBV27 to TRBJ2-5, with 13 bases matching TRBD2. The V and J ends lost 5 bases and 11 bases, in that order; junction bases with no gene match: 8. The CDR3 runs to 14 residues. Germline V gene data show CDR1 as MNHEY and CDR2 as SMNVEV (reference sequence). This chain's CDR3 is CASSPGTSGVEQYF. Written as DNA, the CDR3 is TGTGCCAGCAGTCCGGGGACTAGCGGGGTGGAGCAGTACTTC.

The V call is TRBV30, the J call TRBJ1-5; 8 positions agree with TRBD1. The CDR3 runs 14 residues. Germline V CDR1 and CDR2: GTSNPN, SVGIG (reference sequence). Trimming took 3 bases from V and 5 from J; bases not matched to a gene: 6. CDR3 sequence (DNA): TGTGCCTGGAGGCCGGACAGGGTCGATCAGCCCCAGCATTTT. Amino acid sequence: CAWRPDRVDQPQHF.

Worth noting for this clone: The same CDR3 is also encoded by other DNA sequences in this sample. V and J are TRBV7-3 and TRBJ2-7; D possibly corresponds to TRBD2 (6 bases). Germline V gene lookup returns CDR1 SGHTA and CDR2 FQGTGA. V dropped 3 bases and J dropped 3 bases, with 9 bases sitting between them. CDR3 length: 13 amino acids. Here the CDR3 DNA reads TGTGCCAGCAGCTTGGCCGGGGGCTACGAGCAGTACTTC. Translation gives CASSLAGGYEQYF. The full variable domain, its missing parts supplied by reference TRBV7-3 and TRBJ2-7, is GAGVSQTPSNKVTEKGKYVELRCDPISGHTALYWYRQSLGQGPEFLIYFQGTGAADDSGLPNDRFFAVRPEGSVSTLKIQRTERGDSAVYLCASSLAGGYEQYFGPGTRLTVT.

V gene TRBV6-5 combines with J gene TRBJ2-7, with 10 bases matching TRBD2. The CDR3 length is 14 residues. From germline, CDR1 is MNHEY and CDR2 SVGAGI. J lost 6 bases, V lost 5 bases, and 7 bases had no gene match. CDR3 DNA sequence: TGTGCCAGCAGTCGGCTAGCGGGAGAGGTCGAGCAGTACTTC. Translated: CASSRLAGEVEQYF.

This chain connects TRBV27 to TRBJ2-7, with D perhaps matching TRBD2 (6 bases). CDR1 is MNHEY, CDR2 SMNVEV, per germline (reference sequence). The CDR3 extends over 15 amino acids. Deletions cut 6 bases from V and 0 bases from J, with 15 bases between. The CDR3 loop is CASRLEGRSSYEQYF. CDR3 nucleotides: TGTGCCAGCAGACTCGAAGGGAGGAGCTCCTACGAGCAGTACTTC.

The chain couples TRBV19 to TRBJ2-3; the match to TRBD1 covers 10 bases. V lost 10 bases, J lost 4 bases, and 5 bases stayed unmatched. CDR3 length: 13 residues. Germline CDR1 and CDR2: LNHDA and SQIVND (reference sequence). CDR3 residues: CAIGQGVADTQYF. The CDR3 nucleotides are TGTGCCATAGGACAGGGGGTAGCAGATACGCAGTATTTT.

The chain employs TRBV5-8 and TRBJ2-7; TRBD1 matches 7 bases. The CDR3 is 13 residues long. Trimming removed 0 bases from V and 6 bases from J; junction bases left unmatched: 3. CDR1 is SGHTS, CDR2 YDEGEE, per germline. CDR3 amino acids: CASSLETGIEQYF. The CDR3 region has the DNA TGTGCCAGCAGCTTGGAGACAGGGATCGAGCAGTACTTC.

The chain has TRBV5-6 and TRBJ2-1; tentative D call: TRBD2 (5 bases). The CDR3 has 15 amino acids. The V end was cut by 1 base, the J end by 7 bases, with 15 bases between. Germline V gene sequence: CDR1 SGHDT, CDR2 YYEEEE. The CDR3 DNA follows: TGTGCCAGCAGCTTGAGTGGACTTCCGGGTAATGAGCAGTTCTTC. The encoded protein is CASSLSGLPGNEQFF.